The 5 T cell receptor beta chains below all came from one sample that was sequenced in a study of T cells in Graves' hyperthyroidism and ophthalmopathy. It was RNA transcripts that yielded the amplified TCR beta CDR3 regions. Researchers ran a first-round RT-PCR on the TCR CDR3 using the HTBI primer set. TCRdb re-called the multiplex PCR reads through MiXCR, storing one row per CDR3 protein. Here the sample spans 95,000 to 100,000 distinct CDR3 sequences, about 51% being singletons. The specimen was blood. Every receptor here comes from a woman aged 40 to 50 with Graves' hyperthyroidism.

This clonotype is categorized as medium-sized. The rearrangement joins TRBV15 to TRBJ2-5, with 9 bases that match TRBD1. The CDR3 totals 15 residues. Trimming at V came to 4 bases and at J to 6 bases, leaving 9 bases not matched to a gene. CDR1 and CDR2 from the germline V gene are LNHNV and YYDKDF (reference sequence). CDR3 amino acids: CATSTRDRARKTQYF. The DNA of the CDR3 is TGTGCCACCAGCACCCGGGACAGGGCGAGGAAGACCCAGTACTTC.

Notes on this clonotype: The conserved final phenylalanine or tryptophan is absent from the CDR3, which likely points to a read error. The gene calls are TRBV5-1 and TRBJ1-1; weak D call: TRBD1 (5 bases). The V gene lost 0 bases and the J gene lost 8 bases, with 14 bases spanning the gap. The CDR3 contains 14 residues. CDR1 and CDR2 from the germline V gene are SGHRS and YFSETQ. CDR3 in DNA: TGCGCCAGCAGCTTGGCCGAGGGGAGGACCGAAGCTTTCTCT. This codes for CASSLAEGRTEAFS.

Concerning this clonotype: A much larger clone lies one base from this, so it may be a read error. This rearrangement joins TRBV15 to TRBJ2-3, with 7 bases matching TRBD2. Germline CDR1 LNHNV, CDR2 YYDKDF (reference sequence). This CDR3 is built from 15 residues. The V and J ends lost 3 bases and 7 bases, in that order; junction bases with no gene match: 10. The CDR3 protein is CATSSSDPGGNTQYF. CDR3 in DNA: TGTGCCACCAGCAGCTCCGACCCGGGAGGAAATACGCAGTATTTT.

The chain employs TRBV7-9 and TRBJ2-5, with TRBD2 matching over 8 bases. Trimming removed 6 bases from V and 7 bases from J; junction bases left unmatched: 13. The germline V gene has CDR1 SEHNR and CDR2 FQNEAQ (reference sequence). CDR3 size: 15 residues. The CDR3 region has the DNA TGTGCCAGCAGTCCGGTACTAGCGGCCCCGAGGACCCAGTACTTC. This sequence encodes CASSPVLAAPRTQYF.

On this clonotype itself: One junction end does not reproduce the germline sequence, and a read error may be involved. The chain carries TRBV5-1 and TRBJ2-7; TRBD2 agrees at 11 bases. Germline V gene data show CDR1 as SGHRS and CDR2 as YFSETQ. This CDR3 contains 14 residues. This CDR3 reads CASSSRTSGYEQYF. The CDR3 bases are TGTGCCAGCAGTTCCCGGACTAGCGGGTACGAGCAGTACTTC.